This T cell receptor (beta chain) comes out of a study of PD-L1 blockade in urothelial cancer. Study-level background: Each participant's history included 0 to 3 prior chemotherapy regimens.

Time point specified: peripheral blood 6 weeks after treatment start. Profiling relied on immunoSEQ multiplex PCR, and the TCRdb table lists in-frame clones only, not all of them. Here the sample spans about 44,000 clones, about 90% being singletons. CDR3 length: 15 residues. Between the trimmed V and J ends, which lost 7 bases and 0 bases, there was a span of 15 bases. Germline values: CDR1 SGHTA, CDR2 FQGNSA. The clonotype was recovered from a man aged 65 to 79 with urothelial cancer. The chain has TRBV7-2 and TRBJ1-1, with a weak D call TRBD1 (5 bases). Specimen: PBMCs, collected around atezolizumab (anti-PD-L1) treatment. CDR3 protein: CASTPQGPMNTEAFF. CDR3 nucleotide sequence: TGTGCCAGCACGCCCCAGGGTCCCATGAACACTGAAGCTTTCTTT.